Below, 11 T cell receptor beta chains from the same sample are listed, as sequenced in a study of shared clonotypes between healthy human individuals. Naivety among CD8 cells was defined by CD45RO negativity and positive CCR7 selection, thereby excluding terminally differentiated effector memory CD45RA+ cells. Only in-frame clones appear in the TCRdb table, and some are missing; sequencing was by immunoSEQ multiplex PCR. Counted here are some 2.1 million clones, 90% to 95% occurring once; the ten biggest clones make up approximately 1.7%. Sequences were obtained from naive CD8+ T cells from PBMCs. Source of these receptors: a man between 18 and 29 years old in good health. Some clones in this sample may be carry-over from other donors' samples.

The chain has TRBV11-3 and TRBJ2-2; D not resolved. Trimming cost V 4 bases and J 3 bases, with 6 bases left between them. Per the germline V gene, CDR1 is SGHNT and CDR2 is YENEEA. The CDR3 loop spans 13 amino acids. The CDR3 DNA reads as TGTGCCAGCAGCTCTAAATACACCGGGGAGCTGTTTTTT. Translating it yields CASSSKYTGELFF. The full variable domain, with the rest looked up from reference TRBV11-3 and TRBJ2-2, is EAGVVQSPRYKIIEKKQPVAFWCNPISGHNTLYWYLQNLGQGPELLIRYENEEAVDDSQLPKDRFSAERLKGVDSTLKIQPAELGDSAVYLCASSSKYTGELFFGEGSRLTVL.

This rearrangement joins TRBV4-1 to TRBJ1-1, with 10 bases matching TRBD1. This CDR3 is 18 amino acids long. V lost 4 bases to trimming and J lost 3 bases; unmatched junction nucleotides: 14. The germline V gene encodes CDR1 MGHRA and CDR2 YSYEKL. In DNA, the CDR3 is TGCGCCAGCAGCCCCAGGGTAGTCGGGACAGGGGTAGACACTGAAGCTTTCTTT. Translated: CASSPRVVGTGVDTEAFF.

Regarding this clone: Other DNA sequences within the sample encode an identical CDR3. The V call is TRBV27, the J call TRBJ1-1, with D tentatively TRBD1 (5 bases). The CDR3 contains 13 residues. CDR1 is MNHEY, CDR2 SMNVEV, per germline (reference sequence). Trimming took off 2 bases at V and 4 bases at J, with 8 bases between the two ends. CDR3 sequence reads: CASSLQGSTEAFF. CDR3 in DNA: TGTGCCAGCAGTTTACAGGGTTCCACTGAAGCTTTCTTT.

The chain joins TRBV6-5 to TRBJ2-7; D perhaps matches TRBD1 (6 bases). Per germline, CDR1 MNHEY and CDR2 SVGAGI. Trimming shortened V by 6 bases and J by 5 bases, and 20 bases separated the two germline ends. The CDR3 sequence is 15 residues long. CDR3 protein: CASRGASGPADEQYF. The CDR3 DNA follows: TGTGCCAGCAGGGGGGCCAGCGGTCCGGCCGACGAGCAGTACTTC.

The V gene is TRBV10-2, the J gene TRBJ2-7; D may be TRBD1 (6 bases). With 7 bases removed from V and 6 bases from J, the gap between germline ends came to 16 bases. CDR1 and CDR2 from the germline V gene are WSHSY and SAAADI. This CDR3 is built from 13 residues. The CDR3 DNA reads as TGCGCCAGCAATGGAGAAGAAGGGGGCGAGCAGTACTTC. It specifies CASNGEEGGEQYF.

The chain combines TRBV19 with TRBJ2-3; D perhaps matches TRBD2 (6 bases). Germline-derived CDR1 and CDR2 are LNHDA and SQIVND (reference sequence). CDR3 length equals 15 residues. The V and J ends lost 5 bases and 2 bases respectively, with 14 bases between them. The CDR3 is CASSGERVTTDTQYF. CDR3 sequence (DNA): TGTGCCAGTAGTGGCGAGCGGGTGACCACAGATACGCAGTATTTT.

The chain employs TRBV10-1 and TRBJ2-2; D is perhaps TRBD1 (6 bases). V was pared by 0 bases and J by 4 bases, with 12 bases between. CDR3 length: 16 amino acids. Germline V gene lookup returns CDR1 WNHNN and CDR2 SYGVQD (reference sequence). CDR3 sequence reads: CASSESQGRGTGELFF. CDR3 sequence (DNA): TGCGCCAGCAGTGAGTCACAGGGTCGAGGCACCGGGGAGCTGTTTTTT.

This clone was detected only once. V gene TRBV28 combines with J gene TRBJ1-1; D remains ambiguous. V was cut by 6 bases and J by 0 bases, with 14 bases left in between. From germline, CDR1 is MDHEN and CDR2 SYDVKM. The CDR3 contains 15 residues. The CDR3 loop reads CASRDGLHLNTEAFF. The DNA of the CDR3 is TGTGCCAGCAGGGACGGGCTCCATTTGAACACTGAAGCTTTCTTT.

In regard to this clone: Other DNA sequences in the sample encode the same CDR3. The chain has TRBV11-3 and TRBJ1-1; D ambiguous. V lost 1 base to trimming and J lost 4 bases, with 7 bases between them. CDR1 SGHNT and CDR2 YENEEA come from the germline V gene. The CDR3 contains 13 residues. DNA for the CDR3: TGTGCCAGCAGCTTAGGCGTAGGCACTGAAGCTTTCTTT. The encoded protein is CASSLGVGTEAFF.

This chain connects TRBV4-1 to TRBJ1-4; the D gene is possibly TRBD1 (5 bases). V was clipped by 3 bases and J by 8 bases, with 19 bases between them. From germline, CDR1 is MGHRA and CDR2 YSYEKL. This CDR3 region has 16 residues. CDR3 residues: CASSHPRPGRGEKLFF. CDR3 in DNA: TGCGCCAGCAGCCACCCCCGACCGGGAAGGGGCGAAAAACTGTTTTTT.

The CDR3 sequence is CASSRAGEGSYEQYF. The CDR3 coding sequence is TGTGCCAGCAGCCGAGCGGGAGAGGGATCCTACGAGCAGTACTTC. The V and J genes are TRBV28 and TRBJ2-7; 8 positions match TRBD2. Per the germline V gene, CDR1 is MDHEN and CDR2 is SYDVKM. V was clipped by 6 bases and J by 1 base; unmatched bases: 8. This CDR3 spans 15 amino acids.